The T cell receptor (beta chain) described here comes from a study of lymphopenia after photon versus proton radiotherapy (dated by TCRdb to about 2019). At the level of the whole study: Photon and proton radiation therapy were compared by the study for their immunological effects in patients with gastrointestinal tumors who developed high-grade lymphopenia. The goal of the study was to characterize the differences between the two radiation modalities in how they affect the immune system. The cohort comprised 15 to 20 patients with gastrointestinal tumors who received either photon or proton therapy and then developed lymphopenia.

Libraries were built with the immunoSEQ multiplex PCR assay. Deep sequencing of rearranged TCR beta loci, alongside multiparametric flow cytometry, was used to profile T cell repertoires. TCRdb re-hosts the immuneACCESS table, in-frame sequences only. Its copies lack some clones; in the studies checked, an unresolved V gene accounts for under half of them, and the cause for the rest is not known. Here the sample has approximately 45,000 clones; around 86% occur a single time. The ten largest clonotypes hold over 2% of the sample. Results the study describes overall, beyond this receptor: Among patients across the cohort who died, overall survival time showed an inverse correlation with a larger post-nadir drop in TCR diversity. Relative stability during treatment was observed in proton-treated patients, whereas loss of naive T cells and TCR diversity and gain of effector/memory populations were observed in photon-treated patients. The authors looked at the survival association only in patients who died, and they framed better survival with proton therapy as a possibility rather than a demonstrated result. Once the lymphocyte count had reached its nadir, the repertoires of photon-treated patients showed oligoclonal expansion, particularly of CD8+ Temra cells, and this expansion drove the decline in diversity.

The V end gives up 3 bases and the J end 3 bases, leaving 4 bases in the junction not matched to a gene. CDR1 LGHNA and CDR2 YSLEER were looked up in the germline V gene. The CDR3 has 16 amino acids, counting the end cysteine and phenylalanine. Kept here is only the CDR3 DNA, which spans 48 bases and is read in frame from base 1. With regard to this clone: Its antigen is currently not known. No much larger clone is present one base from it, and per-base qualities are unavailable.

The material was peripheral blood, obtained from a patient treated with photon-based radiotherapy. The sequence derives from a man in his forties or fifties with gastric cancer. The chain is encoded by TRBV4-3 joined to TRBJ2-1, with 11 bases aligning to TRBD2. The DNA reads TGCGCCAGCAGCCAGGTAGCGGGGGGGAACTACAATGAGCAGTTCTTC. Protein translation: CASSQVAGGNYNEQFF.